These 23 T cell receptor beta chains were all obtained from the same sample, sequenced in a study of cytomegalovirus exposure and HLA in healthy donors. The PCR had 60 Vbeta and 13 Jbeta primers. TCRdb's table, derived via immunoSEQ multiplex PCR, lists solely in-frame clones and lacks some. The sample holds about 91,000 clones. Sequencing was carried out using PBMCs. The receptor set was obtained from a woman aged 25 to 39 in good health and CMV-seronegative.

The chain employs TRBV29-1 and TRBJ1-1; no clear D gene. This CDR3 is built from 13 residues. The V end was cut by 4 bases, the J end by 7 bases, with 16 bases between. Per the germline V gene, CDR1 is SQVTM and CDR2 is ANQGSEA. CDR3 DNA: TGCAGCGTTGTCCGAACTTATGCTATTGAAGCTTTCTTT. Protein sequence: CSVVRTYAIEAFF.

This chain uses TRBV11-3 with TRBJ1-1; D uncertain. CDR1 and CDR2 from the germline V gene are SGHNT and YENEEA. Trimming removed 2 bases from V and 2 bases from J, with 9 bases in between. The CDR3 runs 14 residues. The CDR3 nucleotides are TGTGCCAGCAGCTTAAACTCCCTCAACACTGAAGCTTTCTTT. Encoded protein: CASSLNSLNTEAFF.

This chain joins TRBV28 and TRBJ2-1, with 9 bases fitting TRBD2. V gave up 6 bases and J gave up 7 bases; unmatched junction bases: 7. Germline CDR1 MDHEN, CDR2 SYDVKM. CDR3 length equals 14 residues. For the CDR3, the DNA is TGTGCCAGCAGGACGGCGGGAGGGCGGAATGAGCAGTTCTTC. As protein: CASRTAGGRNEQFF.

The chain uses TRBV14 and TRBJ1-4; D perhaps matches TRBD1 (6 bases). The CDR3 covers 15 residues. Trimming removed 0 bases from V and 6 bases from J, with 11 bases in between. Germline CDR1 reads SGHDN; CDR2 reads FVKESK. The CDR3 nucleotides read TGTGCCAGCAGCCAAGAAGGGGGTTTCTATGAAAAACTGTTTTTT. As protein: CASSQEGGFYEKLFF. The variable domain in full, with the rest retrieved from reference TRBV14 and TRBJ1-4, is EAGVTQFPSHSVIEKGQTVTLRCDPISGHDNLYWYRRVMGKEIKFLLHFVKESKQDESGMPNNRFLAERTGGTYSTLKVQPAELEDSGVYFCASSQEGGFYEKLFFGSGTQLSVL.

The V call is TRBV27, the J call TRBJ2-5; 11 nucleotides match TRBD1. This CDR3 contains 15 residues. CDR1 is MNHEY, CDR2 SMNVEV, per germline (reference sequence). Trimming at V came to 6 bases and at J to 5 bases, leaving 8 bases not matched to a gene. Here the CDR3 DNA reads TGTGCCAGCAGCCGCTGGACAGGGGGCTTTGAGACCCAGTACTTC. The encoded protein is CASSRWTGGFETQYF.

The chain links TRBV5-5 to TRBJ1-5; D possibly corresponds to TRBD1 (5 bases). V lost 2 bases to trimming and J lost 0 bases, with 12 bases between them. CDR3 length: 16 amino acids. CDR1 is SGHKS and CDR2 is YYEKEE in the germline V gene (reference sequence). CDR3 nucleotides: TGTGCCAGCAGCTTCACCGGGACTGATAGCAATCAGCCCCAGCATTTT. The encoded protein is CASSFTGTDSNQPQHF.

The chain links TRBV29-1 to TRBJ2-5; 7 nucleotides agree with TRBD1. Germline V gene sequence: CDR1 SQVTM, CDR2 ANQGSEA. The CDR3 has 13 amino acids. V lost 3 bases, J lost 5 bases, and 6 bases stayed unmatched. The CDR3 DNA reads TGCAGCGTTGAGTTTGGCAGGGGGGAGACCCAGTACTTC. Its protein is CSVEFGRGETQYF.

The chain combines TRBV5-1 with TRBJ2-3; 7 nucleotides agree with TRBD1. Looked up from germline, CDR1 is SGHRS and CDR2 is YFSETQ. Trimming took 3 bases from V and 0 from J; bases not matched to a gene: 4. The CDR3 has 15 residues. CDR3 DNA: TGCGCCAGCAGCTCCACAGGGGCTAGCACAGATACGCAGTATTTT. It codes for CASSSTGASTDTQYF.

The chain couples TRBV15 to TRBJ2-2; tentatively, D is TRBD1 (6 bases). CDR1 is LNHNV and CDR2 is YYDKDF in the germline V gene (reference sequence). V was cut by 2 bases and J by 2 bases, with 9 bases left in between. The CDR3 contains 15 residues. DNA of the CDR3: TGTGCCACCAGCAGACCGACAGGAAACACCGGGGAGCTGTTTTTT. It translates to CATSRPTGNTGELFF.

The J gene is TRBJ2-7, the V gene TRBV7-2; 9 nucleotides agree with TRBD2. The CDR3 is made up of 16 amino acids. CDR1 and CDR2 (germline): SGHTA, FQGNSA. The V gene end was trimmed by 2 bases and the J gene end by 3 bases; junction bases not matched to a gene: 8. The CDR3 DNA sequence: TGTGCCAGCAGCTTAACCCGACTAGCGGTCTACTACGAGCAGTACTTC. This encodes CASSLTRLAVYYEQYF.

The chain is built from TRBV5-6 and TRBJ1-5; the D gene is possibly TRBD1 (6 bases). Trimming pared 0 bases from V and 7 bases from J, leaving 11 bases between. The germline V gene encodes CDR1 SGHDT and CDR2 YYEEEE. CDR3 length equals 14 residues. The CDR3 coding sequence is TGTGCCAGCAGCTTGGCAGAAGGGGGACAGCCCCAGCATTTT. Its protein product is CASSLAEGGQPQHF.

The CDR3 protein is CASSSHGTGAKGELFF. The CDR3, as DNA: TGTGCCAGCAGCTCCCATGGGACAGGGGCGAAGGGGGAGCTGTTTTTT. The V gene is TRBV7-2, the J gene TRBJ2-2, with 10 bases identical to TRBD1. The CDR3 has 16 residues. Looked up from germline, CDR1 is SGHTA and CDR2 is FQGNSA. Trimming removed 4 bases from V and 8 bases from J; junction bases left unmatched: 10.

CDR3 nucleotides: TGTGCCAGCAACCGAGGGGGGGGCAAGGCTGAAAAACTGTTTTTT. It translates to CASNRGGGKAEKLFF. The chain employs TRBV28 and TRBJ1-4, with a possible D match to TRBD1 (6 bases). The V gene's germline CDR1 is MDHEN and CDR2 SYDVKM. Trimming took off 7 bases at V and 7 bases at J, with 19 bases between the two ends. This CDR3 comprises 15 residues.

The chain recombines TRBV7-3 with TRBJ2-3, with 8 positions matching TRBD2. The germline gives CDR1 SGHTA, CDR2 FQGTGA. The CDR3 totals 14 residues. V lost 5 bases and J lost 1; bases outside the gene matches: 2. This chain's CDR3 is CASSISGGTDTQYF. CDR3 nucleotide sequence: TGTGCCAGCAGCATTAGCGGGGGCACAGATACGCAGTATTTT.

The V and J genes are TRBV4-1 and TRBJ1-6; TRBD1 matches at 10 bases. With V trimmed by 3 bases and J by 10 bases, 9 bases remained unmatched. The V gene's germline CDR1 is MGHRA and CDR2 YSYEKL. The CDR3 totals 16 residues. The CDR3: CASSQLTGGAGSPLHF. In DNA form, the CDR3 reads TGCGCCAGCAGCCAGCTGACAGGGGGCGCCGGGTCACCCCTCCACTTT.

This rearrangement joins TRBV2 to TRBJ1-2; no definite D call. Trimming pared 7 bases from V and 0 bases from J, leaving 12 bases between. Germline V gives CDR1 SNHLY, CDR2 FYNNEI. The CDR3 covers 14 residues. The CDR3 loop is CASIEWGANYGYTF. CDR3 coding DNA: TGTGCCAGCATAGAGTGGGGAGCTAACTATGGCTACACCTTC.

The chain recombines TRBV5-6 with TRBJ1-5; a possible D gene is TRBD1 (5 bases). V shed 2 bases and J shed 3 bases, with 12 bases lying between them. The CDR3 is 15 amino acids. CDR1 SGHDT and CDR2 YYEEEE come from the germline V gene. For the CDR3, the DNA is TGTGCCAGCAGCTTAGGGGTATCACTCAATCAGCCCCAGCATTTT. It encodes CASSLGVSLNQPQHF.

The chain couples TRBV19 to TRBJ2-2, with D perhaps TRBD1 (6 bases). The CDR3 runs 17 residues. V lost 3 bases, J lost 2 bases, and 16 bases lay in between. In germline, CDR1 is LNHDA, CDR2 SQIVND (reference sequence). The CDR3 DNA reads as TGTGCCAGTAGTATCCGATCCGGGACAACAAACACCGGGGAGCTGTTTTTT. Translation gives CASSIRSGTTNTGELFF.

CDR3 coding DNA: TGTGCCAGCAGTTGGCAGGGTCGGGGGAATGAGCAGTTCTTC. Translation gives CASSWQGRGNEQFF. The rearrangement uses TRBV27 and TRBJ2-1, with D possibly being TRBD2 (6 bases). The CDR3 has 14 amino acids. Germline loops: CDR1 MNHEY, CDR2 SMNVEV (reference sequence). Trimming pared 4 bases from V and 7 bases from J, leaving 14 bases between.

CDR3 nucleotide sequence: TGTGCTAGTGGTTTGGAGTCGGGACTAGCGGGAAACACCGGGGAGCTGTTTTTT. Translated, it gives CASGLESGLAGNTGELFF. The chain is built from TRBV12-5 and TRBJ2-2; 13 bases are shared with TRBD2. The junction had 4 bases not matched to a gene; V was cut back by 1 base and J by 2 bases. The CDR3 has 18 amino acids. CDR1 and CDR2 from the germline V gene are LGHNT and FRNRAP.

This chain links TRBV28 with TRBJ1-3, with D possibly matching TRBD1 (6 bases). Germline CDR1 MDHEN, CDR2 SYDVKM. There are 17 residues in the CDR3. V lost 3 bases, J lost 3 bases, and 18 bases lay in between. The CDR3 loop reads CASSLRGWQGLGNTIYF. CDR3 DNA: TGTGCCAGCAGTTTGCGTGGTTGGCAGGGGCTTGGAAACACCATATATTTT.

This chain links TRBV11-2 with TRBJ2-3, with D unresolved. CDR1 is SGHAT, CDR2 FQNNGV, per germline. V shed 6 bases and J shed 4 bases, with 5 bases lying between them. This CDR3 is built from 11 residues. CDR3 loop: CASRLSDTQYF. In DNA form, the CDR3 reads TGTGCCAGCAGACTATCAGATACGCAGTATTTT.

The chain's CDR3 is CATTRREGRYNEQFF. CDR3 DNA: TGTGCCACCACACGAAGGGAGGGCCGGTACAATGAGCAGTTCTTC. The rearrangement joins TRBV28 to TRBJ2-1; 7 positions match TRBD2. The germline gives CDR1 MDHEN, CDR2 SYDVKM. With 10 bases clipped from V and 4 bases from J, the junction kept 13 bases outside the gene matches. The CDR3 totals 15 residues.